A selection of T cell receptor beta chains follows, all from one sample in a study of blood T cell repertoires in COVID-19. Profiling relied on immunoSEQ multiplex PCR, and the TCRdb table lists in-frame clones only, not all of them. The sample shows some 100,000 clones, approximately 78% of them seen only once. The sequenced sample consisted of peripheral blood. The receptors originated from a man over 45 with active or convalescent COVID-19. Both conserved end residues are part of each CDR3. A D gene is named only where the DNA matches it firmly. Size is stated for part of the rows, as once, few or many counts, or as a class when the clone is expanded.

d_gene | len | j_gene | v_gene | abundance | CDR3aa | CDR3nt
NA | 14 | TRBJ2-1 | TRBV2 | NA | CASSVSARGYEQFF | TGTGCCAGCAGTGTGTCAGCTCGGGGTTATGAGCAGTTCTTC
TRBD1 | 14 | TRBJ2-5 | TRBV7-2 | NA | CASRPGTGRETQYF | TGTGCCAGCAGACCCGGGACAGGAAGAGAGACCCAGTACTTC
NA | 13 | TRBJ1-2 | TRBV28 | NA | CASSLAGGRGYTF | TGTGCCAGCAGTTTAGCGGGGGGCCGAGGCTACACCTTC
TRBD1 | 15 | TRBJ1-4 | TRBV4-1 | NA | CASSQGPTGFEKLFF | TGCGCCAGCAGCCAAGGCCCGACAGGGTTTGAAAAACTGTTTTTT
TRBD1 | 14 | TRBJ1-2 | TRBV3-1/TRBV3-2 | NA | CASSTGQMNYGYTF | TGTGCCAGCAGCACGGGACAGATGAACTATGGCTACACCTTC
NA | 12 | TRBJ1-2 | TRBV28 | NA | CASTPGVFGYTF | TGTGCCAGCACCCCGGGAGTCTTCGGCTACACCTTC
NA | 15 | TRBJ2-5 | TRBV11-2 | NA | CASSLGRQEAETQYF | TGTGCCAGCAGCTTAGGACGACAGGAGGCGGAGACCCAGTACTTC
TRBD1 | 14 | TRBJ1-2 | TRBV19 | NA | CASSILDRAYGYTF | TGTGCCAGTAGTATTCTTGACAGGGCCTATGGCTACACCTTC
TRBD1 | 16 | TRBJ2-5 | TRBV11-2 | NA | CASSKGQGERKETQYF | TGTGCCAGCAGCAAAGGACAGGGGGAGCGGAAAGAGACCCAGTACTTC
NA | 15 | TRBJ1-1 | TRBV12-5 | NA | CASGLGGRVTTEAFF | TGTGCTAGTGGTCTCGGGGGGAGGGTCACGACTGAAGCTTTCTTT
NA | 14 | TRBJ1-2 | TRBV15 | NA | CATSRDRGQYGYTF | TGTGCCACCAGCAGAGACAGGGGCCAATATGGCTACACCTTC
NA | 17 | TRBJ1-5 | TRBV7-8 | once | CASSLAGGGTDNQPQHF | TGTGCCAGCAGCTTAGCGGGTGGGGGGACCGACAATCAGCCCCAGCATTTT
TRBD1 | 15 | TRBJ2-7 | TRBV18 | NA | CASSPPGTGEGEQYF | TGTGCCAGCTCACCACCGGGGACAGGGGAAGGCGAGCAGTACTTC
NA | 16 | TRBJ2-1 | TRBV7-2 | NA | CASSLALGSSYNEQFF | TGTGCCAGCAGCTTAGCGTTAGGGAGCTCCTACAATGAGCAGTTCTTC
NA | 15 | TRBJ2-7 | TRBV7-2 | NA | CASSRLPGGNYEQYF | TGTGCCAGCAGTAGACTCCCCGGCGGAAACTACGAGCAGTACTTC
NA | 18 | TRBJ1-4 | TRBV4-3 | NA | CASSQDWFSTGINEKLFF | TGCGCCAGCAGCCAAGATTGGTTCTCGACAGGAATTAATGAAAAACTGTTTTTT
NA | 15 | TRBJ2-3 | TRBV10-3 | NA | CAISESSGVADTQYF | TGTGCCATCAGTGAGTCGTCAGGGGTTGCAGATACGCAGTATTTT
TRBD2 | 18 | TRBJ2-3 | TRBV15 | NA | CATSRDSASGGVTDTQYF | TGTGCCACCAGCAGAGATTCTGCTAGCGGGGGGGTCACAGATACGCAGTATTTT
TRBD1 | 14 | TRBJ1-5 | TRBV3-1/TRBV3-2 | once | CASSLGQGGQPQHF | TGTGCCAGCAGCCTCGGACAGGGCGGTCAGCCCCAGCATTTT
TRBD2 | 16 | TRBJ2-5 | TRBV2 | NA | CASRETSGAQQETQYF | TGTGCCAGCAGAGAGACTAGCGGGGCTCAACAAGAGACCCAGTACTTC
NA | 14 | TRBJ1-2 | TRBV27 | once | CASRKGGANYGYTF | TGTGCCAGCAGGAAAGGGGGGGCTAACTATGGCTACACCTTC
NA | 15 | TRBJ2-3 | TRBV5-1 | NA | CASSLGGRATDTQYF | TGCGCCAGCAGCTTGGGGGGGCGCGCAACAGATACGCAGTATTTT
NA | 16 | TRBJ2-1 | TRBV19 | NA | CASSMEATNGDNEQFF | TGTGCCAGTAGTATGGAAGCAACTAACGGGGACAATGAGCAGTTCTTC
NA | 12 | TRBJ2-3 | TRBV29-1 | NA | CSVDFGTDTQYF | TGCAGCGTTGATTTCGGCACAGATACGCAGTATTTT
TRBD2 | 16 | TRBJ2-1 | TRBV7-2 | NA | CASSKEAGLDYNEQFF | TGTGCCAGCAGCAAAGAAGCGGGATTAGACTACAATGAGCAGTTCTTC
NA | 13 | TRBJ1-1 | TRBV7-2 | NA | CASSPGQNTEAFF | TGTGCCAGCAGCCCAGGACAGAACACTGAAGCTTTCTTT
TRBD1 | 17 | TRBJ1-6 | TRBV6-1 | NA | CASSEVGRGIINSPLHF | TGTGCCAGCAGTGAAGTTGGCAGGGGGATCATTAATTCACCCCTCCACTTT